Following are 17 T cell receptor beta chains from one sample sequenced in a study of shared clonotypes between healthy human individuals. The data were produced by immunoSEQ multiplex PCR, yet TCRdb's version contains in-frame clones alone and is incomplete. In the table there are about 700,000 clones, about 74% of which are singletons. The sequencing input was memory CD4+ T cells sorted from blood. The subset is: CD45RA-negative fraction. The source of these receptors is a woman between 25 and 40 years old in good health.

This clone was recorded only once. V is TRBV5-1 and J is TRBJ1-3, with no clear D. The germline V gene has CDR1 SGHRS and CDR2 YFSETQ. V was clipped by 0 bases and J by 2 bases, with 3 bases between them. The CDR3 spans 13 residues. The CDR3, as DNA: TGCGCCAGCAGCTTGGGGCCTGGAAACACCATATATTTT. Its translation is CASSLGPGNTIYF.

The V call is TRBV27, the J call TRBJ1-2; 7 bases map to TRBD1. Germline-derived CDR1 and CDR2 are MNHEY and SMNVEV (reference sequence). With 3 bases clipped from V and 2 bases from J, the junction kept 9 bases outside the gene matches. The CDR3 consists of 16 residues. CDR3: CASSFLPPGQNYGYTF. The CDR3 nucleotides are TGTGCCAGCAGTTTCCTTCCTCCGGGACAGAACTATGGCTACACCTTC.

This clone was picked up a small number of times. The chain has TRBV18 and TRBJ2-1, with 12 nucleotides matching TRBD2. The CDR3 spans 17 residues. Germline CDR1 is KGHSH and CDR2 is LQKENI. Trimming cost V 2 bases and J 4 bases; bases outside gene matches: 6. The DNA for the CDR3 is TGTGCCAGCTCACCAACGATACTAGCGGGAGGATACAATGAGCAGTTCTTC. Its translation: CASSPTILAGGYNEQFF. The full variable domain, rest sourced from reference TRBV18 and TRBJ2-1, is NAGVMQNPRHLVRRRGQEARLRCSPMKGHSHVYWYRQLPEEGLKFMVYLQKENIIDESGMPKERFSAEFPKEGPSILRIQQVVRGDSAAYFCASSPTILAGGYNEQFFGPGTRLTVL.

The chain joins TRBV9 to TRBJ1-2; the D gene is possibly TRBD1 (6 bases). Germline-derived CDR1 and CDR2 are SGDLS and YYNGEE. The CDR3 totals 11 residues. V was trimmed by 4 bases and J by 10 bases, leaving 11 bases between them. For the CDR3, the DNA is TGTGCCAGCAGCCCTGGACAGTCCTACACCTTC. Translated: CASSPGQSYTF.

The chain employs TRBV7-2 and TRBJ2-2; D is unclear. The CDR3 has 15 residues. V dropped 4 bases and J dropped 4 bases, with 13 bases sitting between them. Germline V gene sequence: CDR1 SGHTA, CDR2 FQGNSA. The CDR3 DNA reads TGTGCCAGCAGCTCCAAAAGATCAAGCACCGGGGAGCTGTTTTTT. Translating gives CASSSKRSSTGELFF.

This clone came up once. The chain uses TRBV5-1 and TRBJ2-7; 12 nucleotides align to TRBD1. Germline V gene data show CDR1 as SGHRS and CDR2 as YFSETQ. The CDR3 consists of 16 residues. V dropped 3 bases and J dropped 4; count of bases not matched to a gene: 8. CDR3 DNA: TGCGCCAGCAGCTCGTGGGACAGGGGGCTTAAGTACGAGCAGTACTTC. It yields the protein CASSSWDRGLKYEQYF.

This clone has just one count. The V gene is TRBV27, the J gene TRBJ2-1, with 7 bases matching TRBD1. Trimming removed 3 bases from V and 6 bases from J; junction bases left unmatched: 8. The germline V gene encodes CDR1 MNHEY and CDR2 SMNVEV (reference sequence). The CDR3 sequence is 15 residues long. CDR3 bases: TGTGCCAGCAGTTTTAGGGGGCGCCTAGGCAATGAGCAGTTCTTC. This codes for CASSFRGRLGNEQFF.

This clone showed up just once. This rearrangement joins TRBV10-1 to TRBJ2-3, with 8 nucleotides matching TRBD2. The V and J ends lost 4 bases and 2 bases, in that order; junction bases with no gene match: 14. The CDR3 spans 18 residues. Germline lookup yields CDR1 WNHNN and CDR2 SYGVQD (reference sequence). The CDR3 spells CASSGSSAGGGFTDTQYF. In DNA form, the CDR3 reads TGCGCCAGCAGTGGATCATCTGCGGGAGGAGGCTTCACAGATACGCAGTATTTT.

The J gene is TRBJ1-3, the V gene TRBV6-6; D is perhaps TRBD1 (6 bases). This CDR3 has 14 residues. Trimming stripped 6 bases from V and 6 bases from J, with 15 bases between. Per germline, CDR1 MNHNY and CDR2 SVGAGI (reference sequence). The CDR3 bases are TGTGCCAGCAGCGACCGGCAGGGGCTAAACACCATATATTTT. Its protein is CASSDRQGLNTIYF.

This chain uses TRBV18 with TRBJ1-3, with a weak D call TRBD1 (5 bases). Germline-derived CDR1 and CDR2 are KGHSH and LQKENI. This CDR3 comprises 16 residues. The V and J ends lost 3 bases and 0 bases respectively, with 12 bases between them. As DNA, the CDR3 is TGTGCCAGCTCACCCGGGGACGGCTCCTCTGGAAACACCATATATTTT. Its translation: CASSPGDGSSGNTIYF.

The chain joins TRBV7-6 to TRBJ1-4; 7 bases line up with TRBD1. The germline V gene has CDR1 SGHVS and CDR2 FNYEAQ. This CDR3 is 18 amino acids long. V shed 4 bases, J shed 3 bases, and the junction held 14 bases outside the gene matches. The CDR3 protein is CASSSGTEPSSANEKLFF. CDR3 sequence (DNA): TGTGCCAGCAGCTCCGGGACAGAACCCTCTAGCGCTAATGAAAAACTGTTTTTT.

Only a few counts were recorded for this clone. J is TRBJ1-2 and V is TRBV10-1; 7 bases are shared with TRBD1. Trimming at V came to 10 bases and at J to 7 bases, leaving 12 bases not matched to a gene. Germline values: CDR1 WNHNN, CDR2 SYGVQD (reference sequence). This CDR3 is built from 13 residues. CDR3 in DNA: TGCGCCACCCAGGACAGGCGGGTGGGTGGCTACACCTTC. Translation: CATQDRRVGGYTF.

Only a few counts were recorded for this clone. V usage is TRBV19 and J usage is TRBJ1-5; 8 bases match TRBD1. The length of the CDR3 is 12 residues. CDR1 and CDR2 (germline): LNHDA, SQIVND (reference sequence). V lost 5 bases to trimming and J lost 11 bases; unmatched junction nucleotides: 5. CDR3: CASSVGQGTQHF. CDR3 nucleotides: TGTGCCAGTAGTGTAGGACAGGGAACCCAGCATTTT.

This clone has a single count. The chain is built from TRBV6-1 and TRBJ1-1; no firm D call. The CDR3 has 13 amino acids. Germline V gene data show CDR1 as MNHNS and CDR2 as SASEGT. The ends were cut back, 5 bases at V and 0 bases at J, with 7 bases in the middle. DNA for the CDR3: TGTGCCAGCAGTAGACTGATGAACACTGAAGCTTTCTTT. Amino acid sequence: CASSRLMNTEAFF.

The DNA for the CDR3 is TGTGCCAGCAGTTCCCCGGGGGAGGGCCTAGAGACCCAGTACTTC. Amino acid sequence: CASSSPGEGLETQYF. The chain joins TRBV28 to TRBJ2-5, with 7 bases that match TRBD2. V was pared by 4 bases and J by 4 bases, with 9 bases of the junction left unmatched. CDR1 is MDHEN, CDR2 SYDVKM, per germline. The length of the CDR3 is 15 residues.

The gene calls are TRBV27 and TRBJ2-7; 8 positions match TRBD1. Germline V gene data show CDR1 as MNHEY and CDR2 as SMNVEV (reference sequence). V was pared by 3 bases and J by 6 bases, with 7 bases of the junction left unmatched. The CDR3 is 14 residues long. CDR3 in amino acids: CASSFHQGAGEQYF. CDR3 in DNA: TGTGCCAGCAGTTTCCACCAGGGGGCGGGCGAGCAGTACTTC.

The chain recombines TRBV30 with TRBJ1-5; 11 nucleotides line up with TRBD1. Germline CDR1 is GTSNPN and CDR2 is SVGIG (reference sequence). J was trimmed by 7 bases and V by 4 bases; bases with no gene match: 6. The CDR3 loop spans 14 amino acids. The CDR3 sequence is CAWTGQGVLQPQHF. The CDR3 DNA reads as TGTGCCTGGACGGGACAGGGGGTCCTACAGCCCCAGCATTTT.